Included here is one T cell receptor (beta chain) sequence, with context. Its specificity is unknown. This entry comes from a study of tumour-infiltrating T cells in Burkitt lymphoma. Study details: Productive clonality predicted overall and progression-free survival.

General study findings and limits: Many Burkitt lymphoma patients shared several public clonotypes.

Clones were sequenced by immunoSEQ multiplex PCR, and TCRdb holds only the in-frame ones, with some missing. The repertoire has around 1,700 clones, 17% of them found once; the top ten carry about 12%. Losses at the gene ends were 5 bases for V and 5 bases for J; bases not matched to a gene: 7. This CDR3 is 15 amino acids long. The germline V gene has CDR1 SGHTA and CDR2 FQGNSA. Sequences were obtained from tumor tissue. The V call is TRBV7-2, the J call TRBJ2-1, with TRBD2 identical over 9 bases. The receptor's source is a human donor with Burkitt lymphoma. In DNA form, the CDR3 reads TGTGCCAGCAGCCTAGGGACTAGCCGCAACAATGAGCAGTTCTTC. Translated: CASSLGTSRNNEQFF. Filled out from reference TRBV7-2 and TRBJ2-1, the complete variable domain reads GAGVSQSPSNKVTEKGKDVELRCDPISGHTALYWYRQSLGQGLEFLIYFQGNSAPDKSGLPSDRFSAERTGGSVSTLTIQRTQQEDSAVYLCASSLGTSRNNEQFFGPGTRLTVL.